A selection of T cell receptor beta chains follows, all from one sample in a study of control samples from healthy donors and cancer patients. Only in-frame clones appear in the TCRdb table, and some are missing; sequencing was by immunoSEQ multiplex PCR. The sample yields 100,000 to 150,000 clones, 80% to 90% seen once. The specimen sequenced was blood. The receptors here all came from a man aged 40-50 years in good health. The CDR3 runs from the conserved cysteine through the conserved F or W. Fields, in order: J gene, clone size, CDR3 length, D gene, V gene, CDR3 DNA, CDR3 protein. The D gene is left open where the match is weak. Size tells how often a clone was seen (once, few, many) or the class of an expanded clone, and some rows leave it out.

>TRBJ1-1|-|16|TRBD1|TRBV18
TGTGCCAGCTCACCAATGGGGGACAGAGAGAACACTGAAGCTTTCTTT
CASSPMGDRENTEAFF
>TRBJ1-2|-|15|-|TRBV18
TGTGCCAGCTCACTTAGGACGGATAATAACTATGGCTACACCTTC
CASSLRTDNNYGYTF
>TRBJ1-1|-|13|TRBD1|TRBV10-3
TGTGCCGTTGGGACAGCCTCTAACACTGAAGCTTTCTTT
CAVGTASNTEAFF
>TRBJ2-7|-|11|-|TRBV9
TGTGCCAGCAGCGTAGGTCGCGAGCAGTACTTC
CASSVGREQYF
>TRBJ1-1|-|13|-|TRBV12-3/TRBV12-4
TGTGCCAGCAGTTTAACAGCGAACACTGAAGCTTTCTTT
CASSLTANTEAFF
>TRBJ2-7|-|11|-|TRBV7-9
TGTGCCAGCAGCTTAGAATACGAGCAGTACTTC
CASSLEYEQYF
>TRBJ1-1|-|15|-|TRBV2
TGTGCCAGCAGGAAAATTACGGGACATAACACTGAAGCTTTCTTT
CASRKITGHNTEAFF
>TRBJ2-3|once|15|-|TRBV7-2
TGTGCCAGCAGCGCAGCAAACTCTGGACTACATGCGCAGTATTTT
CASSAANSGLHAQYF
>TRBJ2-3|-|20|TRBD2|TRBV18
TGTGCCAGCTCACCACTTCCCGGGACTAGCGGGGGGGCCGAAGTAGATACGCAGTATTTT
CASSPLPGTSGGAEVDTQYF
>TRBJ1-2|-|14|-|TRBV21-1
TGTGCCAGCCGGGACAGGGAGATTTTCTATGGCTACACCTTC
CASRDREIFYGYTF
>TRBJ2-3|-|13|-|TRBV7-8
TGTGCCAGCAGCCCTTCGCGGTTGGATACGCAGTATTTT
CASSPSRLDTQYF
>TRBJ2-1|once|14|-|TRBV6-2/TRBV6-3
TGTGCCAGCAGTTACTCGAAACAGCTTGGGGAGCAGTTCTTC
CASSYSKQLGEQFF
>TRBJ2-7|-|15|-|TRBV7-9
TGTGCCAGCACCGTAGTAGGGGGGGCTAGCTACGAGCAGTACTTC
CASTVVGGASYEQYF
>TRBJ2-7|once|17|-|TRBV7-2
TGTGCCAGCAACGACCCGACAGATCCGACAAGCTCCTACGAGCAGTACTTC
CASNDPTDPTSSYEQYF
>TRBJ1-1|-|16|-|TRBV25-1
TGTGCCAGCAGTGACACCGGGACAAGGCAGGGTACTGAAGCTTTCTTT
CASSDTGTRQGTEAFF
>TRBJ1-6|once|19|-|TRBV4-3
TGCGCCAGCAGCCAAGATGCCGTTTTCTGGACAACGGGTAATTCACCCCTCCACTTT
CASSQDAVFWTTGNSPLHF
>TRBJ1-3|once|16|-|TRBV19
TGTGCCAGTAGTATCACAGGAGTTTTCTCTGGAAACACCATATATTTT
CASSITGVFSGNTIYF
>TRBJ1-1|-|15|-|TRBV25-1
TGTGCCAGCAGTCCCCGACAGCGAATGAACACTGAAGCTTTCTTT
CASSPRQRMNTEAFF
>TRBJ2-5|-|15|-|TRBV6-6
TGTGCCAGCAGTTACGGTGATCAGATAGGGGAGACCCAGTACTTC
CASSYGDQIGETQYF
>TRBJ2-7|-|11|-|TRBV7-9
TGTGCCAGCAGCACCGACTACGAGCAGTACTTC
CASSTDYEQYF
>TRBJ1-4|few|16|-|TRBV4-1
TGCGCCAGCAGCCCCCGGGGAGGTCCAACTAATGAAAAACTGTTTTTT
CASSPRGGPTNEKLFF
>TRBJ2-7|-|18|TRBD2|TRBV3-1/TRBV3-2
TGTGCCAGCAGTCATGAACTAGCGGGGGGGTGGTTAGTCAACGAGCAGTACTTC
CASSHELAGGWLVNEQYF
>TRBJ1-1|-|13|-|TRBV10-2
TGCGCCAGCAGTGCGGGGGCGGACACTGAAGCTTTCTTT
CASSAGADTEAFF
>TRBJ2-2|-|20|TRBD2|TRBV14
TGTGCCAGCAGCCAAGATTCTGAGCGGGGGGGCCGGATGAGGGCCGGGGAGCTGTTTTTT
CASSQDSERGGRMRAGELFF
>TRBJ2-5|-|16|TRBD2|TRBV25-1
TGTGCCAGCAGTGAACGAGGTGGGGGGGGGAAAGAGACCCAGTACTTC
CASSERGGGGKETQYF
>TRBJ1-6|once|14|-|TRBV7-9
TGTGCCAGCAGTCCCGACAGGCCTAATTCACCCCTCCACTTT
CASSPDRPNSPLHF
>TRBJ2-3|-|16|-|TRBV13
TGTGCCAGCAGCCAGCAGGAGAGGTTCCTGACAGATACGCAGTATTTT
CASSQQERFLTDTQYF
>TRBJ2-3|-|15|TRBD2|TRBV9
TGTGCCAGCAGCGCCCTTAGCGGGGGCGGAGATACGCAGTATTTT
CASSALSGGGDTQYF
>TRBJ2-5|-|14|TRBD1|TRBV19
TGTGCCAGTAGTATAGGGGACAGGGACGAGACCCAGTACTTC
CASSIGDRDETQYF
>TRBJ1-2|-|15|TRBD1|TRBV7-9
TGTGCCAGCAGCCAAGAGGACAGGGCGGTCTATGGCTACACCTTC
CASSQEDRAVYGYTF
>TRBJ2-5|few|14|-|TRBV24-1
TGTGCCACCAGTGACAGGACTGGTAAAGAGACCCAGTACTTC
CATSDRTGKETQYF
>TRBJ1-2|few|13|TRBD1|TRBV7-2
TGTGCCAGCAGCCCCGGACAGGGCTATGGCTACACCTTC
CASSPGQGYGYTF
>TRBJ1-2|few|14|-|TRBV7-9
TGTGCCAGCAGCCTAGAGGGCGGAGACTATGGCTACACCTTC
CASSLEGGDYGYTF
>TRBJ1-2|-|18|TRBD1|TRBV7-8
TGTGCCAGCAGCTTAGATCCGGGACAGGGGGGGGTAGGCTATGGCTACACCTTC
CASSLDPGQGGVGYGYTF
>TRBJ2-7|-|12|-|TRBV3-1/TRBV3-2
TGTGCCAGCAGCCGAACCTACTACGAGCAGTACTTC
CASSRTYYEQYF
>TRBJ1-2|-|12|-|TRBV4-1
TGCGCCAGCAGCCCCGATTACTATGGCTACACCTTC
CASSPDYYGYTF
>TRBJ2-7|-|15|-|TRBV7-2
TGTGCCAGCAGCTTCCGGCGAGGGCACGGGGGCGAGCAGTACTTC
CASSFRRGHGGEQYF
>TRBJ1-2|-|14|TRBD1|TRBV2
TGTGCCAGCAGGCGGGACAGGGGGTTAGGTGGCTACACCTTC
CASRRDRGLGGYTF
>TRBJ1-2|-|12|TRBD1|TRBV2
TGTGCCAGCAACCAAGACAGGGATGGCTACACCTTC
CASNQDRDGYTF
>TRBJ2-3|few|14|TRBD1|TRBV6-5
TGTGCCAGCAGAAAGACAGGGAGCACAGATACGCAGTATTTT
CASRKTGSTDTQYF
>TRBJ2-5|few|14|-|TRBV6-6
TGTGCCAGCAGTTACTCGAGGCAGCAAGAGACCCAGTACTTC
CASSYSRQQETQYF
>TRBJ2-7|-|15|-|TRBV25-1
TGTGCCACCGGAGAAGAGGACAACGGCTCCTACGAGCAGTACTTC
CATGEEDNGSYEQYF
>TRBJ2-5|-|14|-|TRBV4-3
TGCGCCAGCAGCCAAGGCTTGAGGGGGGAGACCCAGTACTTC
CASSQGLRGETQYF
>TRBJ2-1|-|16|-|TRBV4-1
TGCGCCAGCAGCCTAACCCGGGGACCTTCCTACAATGAGCAGTTCTTC
CASSLTRGPSYNEQFF
>TRBJ1-1|-|18|-|TRBV11-2
TGTGCCAGCAGCCCCGGCGCGGGCCAGGGGTTCGAGAACACTGAAGCTTTCTTT
CASSPGAGQGFENTEAFF
>TRBJ2-7|once|15|-|TRBV3-1/TRBV3-2
TGTGCCAGCAGCATCGCAGGAGGGGCCGCCTACGAGCAGTACTTC
CASSIAGGAAYEQYF
>TRBJ1-2|-|15|-|TRBV19
TGTGCCAGTAGTTCCCTGAGGACGCACGCCTATGGCTACACCTTC
CASSSLRTHAYGYTF
>TRBJ1-5|-|15|-|TRBV10-2
TGCGCCAGCAGTGCCTCGACGGCAAGCAATCAGCCCCAGCATTTT
CASSASTASNQPQHF
>TRBJ1-1|-|14|TRBD1|TRBV18
TGTGCCAGCTCACCTTCAGGGACAGGGGTTGAAGCTTTCTTT
CASSPSGTGVEAFF
>TRBJ1-3|-|13|-|TRBV7-9
TGTGCCAGCAGCCCAACCACTGGAAACACCATATATTTT
CASSPTTGNTIYF
>TRBJ2-2|-|15|-|TRBV3-1/TRBV3-2
TGTGCCAGCAGCCAGGACACTCGACTGGACCGGGGAGCTGTTTTT
CASSQDTRLDRGAVF
>TRBJ2-2|few|16|-|TRBV6-4
TGTGCCAGCAGTCTGACGTCCGGGGGATCTGACGGGGAGCTGTTTTTT
CASSLTSGGSDGELFF
>TRBJ2-5|-|16|-|TRBV4-3
TGCGCCAGCAGCCAAGGGTTCGGCGGGGCTCAAGAGACCCAGTACTTC
CASSQGFGGAQETQYF
>TRBJ2-5|-|14|-|TRBV4-1
TGCGCCAGCAGCCGAACAGGGACGAGAGAGACCCAGTACTTC
CASSRTGTRETQYF
>TRBJ1-3|-|12|-|TRBV5-1
TGCGCCAGCAGCTTCGGGGGAAACACCATATATTTT
CASSFGGNTIYF
>TRBJ2-5|-|15|TRBD1|TRBV27
TGTGCCAGCAGTTTAAGGACAGGGAGGTTGGAGACCCAGTACTTC
CASSLRTGRLETQYF
>TRBJ2-1|-|12|-|TRBV10-1
TGCGCCAGCAGTGAGAACAGGGATGAGCAGTTCTTC
CASSENRDEQFF
>TRBJ2-7|-|16|TRBD2|TRBV5-1
TGCGCCAGCAGCTTTGGGACTAGCGGGGGGACCTACGAGCAGTACTTC
CASSFGTSGGTYEQYF